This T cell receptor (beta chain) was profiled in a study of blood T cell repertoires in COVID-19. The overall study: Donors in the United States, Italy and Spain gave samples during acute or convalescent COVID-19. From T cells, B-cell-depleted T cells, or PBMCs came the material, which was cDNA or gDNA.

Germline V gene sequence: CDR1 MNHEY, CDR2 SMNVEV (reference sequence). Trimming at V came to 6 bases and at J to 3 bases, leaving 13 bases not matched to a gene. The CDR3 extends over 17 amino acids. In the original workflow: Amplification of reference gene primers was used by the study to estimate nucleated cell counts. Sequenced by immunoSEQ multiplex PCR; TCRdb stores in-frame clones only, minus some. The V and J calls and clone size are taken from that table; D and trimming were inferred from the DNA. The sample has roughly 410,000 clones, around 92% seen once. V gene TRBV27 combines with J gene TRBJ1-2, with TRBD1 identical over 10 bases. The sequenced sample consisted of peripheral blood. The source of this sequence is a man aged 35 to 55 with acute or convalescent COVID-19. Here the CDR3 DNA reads TGTGCCAGCAGCCGTACACTCAGACAGGGGGCGCACTATGGCTACACCTTC. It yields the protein CASSRTLRQGAHYGYTF.